These 28 T cell receptor beta chains were sequenced from one sample in a study of cytomegalovirus exposure and HLA in healthy donors. 13 Jbeta primers and 60 Vbeta primers were used for the PCR. Sequencing used immunoSEQ multiplex PCR; TCRdb keeps in-frame clones, though not all of them. Found here are fewer than 85,000 clones; the top ten clones hold roughly 15%. The specimen sequenced was PBMCs. These TCRs come from a man in his fifties in good health and CMV-seropositive.

This chain links TRBV14 with TRBJ2-2, with 14 bases aligning to TRBD2. V shed 4 bases and J 5 bases; nucleotides not matched to a gene: 6. CDR1 is SGHDN, CDR2 FVKESK, per germline. The CDR3 loop spans 17 amino acids. CDR3 sequence (DNA): TGTGCCAGCAGCCGAGGACTAGCGGGAGGACCTACCGGGGAGCTGTTTTTT. It yields the protein CASSRGLAGGPTGELFF.

The V and J genes are TRBV6-6 and TRBJ1-2; D is undetermined. V was cut by 7 bases and J by 8 bases, with 20 bases left in between. CDR3 length equals 14 residues. Germline values: CDR1 MNHNY, CDR2 SVGAGI (reference sequence). For the CDR3, the DNA is TGTGCCAGCACAGGCGCCAGCCTCCTCTGGGGCTACACCTTC. It encodes CASTGASLLWGYTF.

V gene TRBV5-1 combines with J gene TRBJ1-2; perhaps TRBD1 as D (6 bases). The CDR3 length is 14 residues. V was shortened by 6 bases and J by 4 bases, with 16 bases between the two germline ends. Germline loops: CDR1 SGHRS, CDR2 YFSETQ. The CDR3 DNA follows: TGCGCCAGCACCCCTTTACAGGGATTCTATGGCTACACCTTC. Translating gives CASTPLQGFYGYTF.

The genes are TRBV6-1 and TRBJ1-1; D unclear. CDR3 length: 12 residues. Deletions cut 7 bases from V and 1 base from J, with 7 bases between. Per germline, CDR1 MNHNS and CDR2 SASEGT. The CDR3 protein is CASIGPNTEAFF. In nucleotides, the CDR3 is TGTGCCAGCATTGGCCCGAACACTGAAGCTTTCTTT.

The chain uses TRBV5-3 and TRBJ2-1, with D possibly being TRBD1 (6 bases). TRBV5-3 is noted as an ORF with a role that remains uncertain. V lost 2 bases and J 4 bases, leaving 13 bases between the germline ends. This CDR3 comprises 15 residues. CDR3: CARSLQGFMYNEQFF. The CDR3 region has the DNA TGTGCCAGAAGCTTACAGGGATTTATGTACAATGAGCAGTTCTTC.

This chain uses TRBV4-2 with TRBJ1-2, with a possible D match to TRBD1 (5 bases). This CDR3 has 14 residues. Trimming took 4 bases from V and 4 from J, leaving 13 bases between them. The germline V gene has CDR1 LGHNA and CDR2 YNFKEQ. The CDR3 region is CASSLEGEGYGYTF. CDR3 DNA sequence: TGTGCCAGCAGCCTGGAAGGGGAGGGCTATGGCTACACCTTC.

J is TRBJ1-5 and V is TRBV6-1; TRBD1 agrees at 8 bases. V gave up 4 bases and J gave up 4 bases; unmatched junction bases: 6. This CDR3 comprises 15 residues. Germline V CDR1 and CDR2: MNHNS, SASEGT. The CDR3 DNA sequence: TGTGCCAGCAGTGCCGGACAGGGAGGGAATCAGCCCCAGCATTTT. This gives the protein CASSAGQGGNQPQHF.

The chain combines TRBV27 with TRBJ2-1; TRBD1 agrees at 10 bases. Trimming cost V 4 bases and J 7 bases; bases outside gene matches: 1. The germline V gene encodes CDR1 MNHEY and CDR2 SMNVEV (reference sequence). This CDR3 is built from 13 residues. CDR3 DNA sequence: TGTGCCAGCAGTTGGGGACAGGGGAATGAGCAGTTCTTC. Residues: CASSWGQGNEQFF.

The J gene is TRBJ2-3, the V gene TRBV5-6; tentatively, D is TRBD2 (6 bases). Looked up from germline, CDR1 is SGHDT and CDR2 is YYEEEE. Deletions cut 1 base from V and 6 bases from J, with 6 bases between. This CDR3 has 12 residues. This CDR3 reads CASSLLADTQYF. CDR3 bases: TGTGCCAGCAGCTTGCTAGCGGATACGCAGTATTTT.

The CDR3 DNA sequence: TGTGCCTGGAGTCATGTGACAGGGATAAATGAGCAGTTCTTC. Its translation is CAWSHVTGINEQFF. The chain combines TRBV30 with TRBJ2-1; TRBD1 matches at 7 bases. The V and J ends lost 2 bases and 7 bases, in that order; junction bases with no gene match: 8. Germline V gene data show CDR1 as GTSNPN and CDR2 as SVGIG (reference sequence). The CDR3 contains 14 residues. The complete variable domain, with remaining parts taken from reference TRBV30 and TRBJ2-1, reads SQTIHQWPATLVQPVGSPLSLECTVEGTSNPNLYWYRQAAGRGLQLLFYSVGIGQISSEVPQNLSASRPQDRQFILSSKKLLLSDSGFYLCAWSHVTGINEQFFGPGTRLTVL.

This chain links TRBV15 with TRBJ1-5; D is undetermined. Deletions cut 5 bases from V and 10 bases from J, with 18 bases between. The CDR3 spans 14 residues. Germline CDR1 LNHNV, CDR2 YYDKDF (reference sequence). This CDR3 is CATSGRTAILPQHF. For the CDR3, the DNA is TGTGCCACCAGCGGAAGGACTGCTATTCTTCCCCAGCATTTT.

This rearrangement joins TRBV7-2 to TRBJ2-3, with 12 bases fitting TRBD2. CDR1 and CDR2 (germline): SGHTA, FQGNSA. This CDR3 region has 17 residues. J lost 5 bases, V lost 2 bases, and 8 bases had no gene match. The CDR3 DNA reads TGTGCCAGCAGCTTACGTGCTAGCGGGGGGGGGAGAGATACGCAGTATTTT. Its protein is CASSLRASGGGRDTQYF. The variable domain in full, completed from reference TRBV7-2 and TRBJ2-3, reads GAGVSQSPSNKVTEKGKDVELRCDPISGHTALYWYRQSLGQGLEFLIYFQGNSAPDKSGLPSDRFSAERTGGSVSTLTIQRTQQEDSAVYLCASSLRASGGGRDTQYFGPGTRLTVL.

V gene TRBV19 combines with J gene TRBJ1-5, with a possible D match to TRBD1 (5 bases). The germline V and J ends were trimmed by 11 bases and 4 bases, with 12 bases remaining between them. CDR1 and CDR2 from the germline V gene are LNHDA and SQIVND (reference sequence). The CDR3 sequence is 12 residues long. The CDR3 nucleotides are TGTGCCGCTAGGGCAGGGAATCAGCCCCAGCATTTT. Translated: CAARAGNQPQHF. The variable domain in full, with the rest retrieved from reference TRBV19 and TRBJ1-5, is DGGITQSPKYLFRKEGQNVTLSCEQNLNHDAMYWYRQDPGQGLRLIYYSQIVNDFQKGDIAEGYSVSREKKESFPLTVTSAQKNPTAFYLCAARAGNQPQHFGDGTRLSIL.

The chain links TRBV11-3 to TRBJ1-1; the match to TRBD1 covers 7 bases. The CDR3 loop spans 14 amino acids. The V segment lost 6 bases and the J segment 0 bases; nucleotides outside the gene matches: 4. The germline gives CDR1 SGHNT, CDR2 YENEEA. Here the CDR3 reads CASSSGQMNTEAFF. CDR3 sequence (DNA): TGTGCCAGCAGTTCGGGACAGATGAACACTGAAGCTTTCTTT.

V usage is TRBV7-7 and J usage is TRBJ2-5; 7 nucleotides line up with TRBD1. Looked up from germline, CDR1 is SSHAT and CDR2 is FNYEAQ (reference sequence). The junction had 2 bases not matched to a gene; V was cut back by 1 base and J by 3 bases. This CDR3 region has 14 residues. The CDR3 region is CASSLVGTEETQYF. The CDR3, as DNA: TGTGCCAGCAGCTTAGTAGGGACAGAAGAGACCCAGTACTTC.

V gene TRBV5-1 combines with J gene TRBJ1-1; the match to TRBD1 covers 7 bases. The germline gives CDR1 SGHRS, CDR2 YFSETQ. The CDR3 is 14 amino acids. The V and J ends lost 4 bases and 4 bases, in that order; junction bases with no gene match: 7. CDR3: CASSPGTASTEAFF. The CDR3 nucleotides are TGCGCCAGCAGCCCCGGGACAGCAAGCACTGAAGCTTTCTTT.

This chain joins TRBV6-4 and TRBJ1-2; D not certain. The CDR3 consists of 15 residues. CDR1 and CDR2 (germline): MRHNA, SNTAGT. V lost 2 bases and J lost 4, with 14 bases in between. The CDR3 sequence is CASSDVGGEAYGYTF. The CDR3 region has the DNA TGTGCCAGCAGTGACGTCGGCGGGGAAGCCTATGGCTACACCTTC.

CDR3 amino acids: CASSRRGQGETQYF. CDR3 coding DNA: TGTGCCAGCAGCAGACGGGGACAGGGAGAGACCCAGTACTTC. The chain has TRBV9 and TRBJ2-5, with TRBD1 matching over 9 bases. The CDR3 covers 14 residues. Trimming removed 4 bases from V and 4 bases from J; junction bases left unmatched: 5. Germline V gene sequence: CDR1 SGDLS, CDR2 YYNGEE.

This chain links TRBV27 with TRBJ2-1, with D possibly matching TRBD1 (5 bases). This CDR3 has 17 residues. Per germline, CDR1 MNHEY and CDR2 SMNVEV (reference sequence). The V end was cut by 0 bases, the J end by 0 bases, with 12 bases between. This CDR3 reads CASSLSAGPSSYNEQFF. The CDR3 nucleotides read TGTGCCAGCAGTTTATCGGCAGGGCCAAGCTCCTACAATGAGCAGTTCTTC.

The chain couples TRBV30 to TRBJ2-3; TRBD2 aligns across 9 bases. Germline loops: CDR1 GTSNPN, CDR2 SVGIG (reference sequence). The CDR3 runs 15 residues. Trimming removed 2 bases from V and 3 bases from J; junction bases left unmatched: 6. This chain's CDR3 is CAWSPASGETDTQYF. CDR3 nucleotide sequence: TGTGCCTGGAGTCCCGCTAGCGGGGAAACAGATACGCAGTATTTT.

The chain carries TRBV6-5 and TRBJ1-1, with TRBD1 matching over 8 bases. This CDR3 comprises 14 residues. The J segment lost 4 bases and the V segment lost 4 bases, leaving 5 bases of the junction unmatched. The germline V gene encodes CDR1 MNHEY and CDR2 SVGAGI. The CDR3 loop reads CASSSGGLGTEAFF. The CDR3 DNA follows: TGTGCCAGCAGTTCAGGGGGCTTGGGCACTGAAGCTTTCTTT.

This rearrangement joins TRBV6-6 to TRBJ1-4; TRBD1 agrees at 7 bases. CDR3 length equals 14 residues. Unmatched junction bases numbered 4, after V lost 2 bases and J lost 7 bases. Germline CDR1 and CDR2: MNHNY and SVGAGI (reference sequence). The chain's CDR3 is CASSYDRAGEKLFF. The CDR3 DNA sequence: TGTGCCAGCAGTTACGACAGGGCGGGTGAAAAACTGTTTTTT.

The chain links TRBV4-1 to TRBJ2-1; 7 positions agree with TRBD1. The trim removed 0 bases at V and 4 bases at J, leaving 6 bases unmatched. The germline CDR1 and CDR2 sequences are MGHRA and YSYEKL. The CDR3 extends over 16 amino acids. For the CDR3, the DNA is TGCGCCAGCAGCCAAGAGACAGGGACGGTTTACAATGAGCAGTTCTTC. Translation: CASSQETGTVYNEQFF.

The rearrangement uses TRBV30 and TRBJ1-1; 7 bases are shared with TRBD1. Germline-derived CDR1 and CDR2 are GTSNPN and SVGIG (reference sequence). V dropped 6 bases and J dropped 5; count of bases not matched to a gene: 6. The CDR3 is 12 amino acids. The CDR3 loop is CACTRGETEAFF. The DNA of the CDR3 is TGTGCCTGCACCAGGGGGGAGACTGAAGCTTTCTTT.

The chain links TRBV7-2 to TRBJ1-1; the D gene is possibly TRBD1 (5 bases). V lost 2 bases, J lost 3 bases, and 10 bases lay in between. Germline-derived CDR1 and CDR2 are SGHTA and FQGNSA. There are 14 residues in the CDR3. The CDR3 DNA reads as TGTGCCAGCAGCTTATCCAGGGTTTACACTGAAGCTTTCTTT. Its protein is CASSLSRVYTEAFF.

The chain links TRBV30 to TRBJ2-5; weak D call: TRBD2 (6 bases). This CDR3 is 12 amino acids long. V lost 2 bases to trimming and J lost 4 bases, with 8 bases between them. In germline, CDR1 is GTSNPN, CDR2 SVGIG (reference sequence). CDR3 loop: CAWSRRGETQYF. CDR3 nucleotide sequence: TGTGCCTGGAGTCGGCGGGGAGAGACCCAGTACTTC.

The J gene is TRBJ2-3, the V gene TRBV5-1; D gene ambiguous. The CDR3 has 13 residues. Germline V gene sequence: CDR1 SGHRS, CDR2 YFSETQ. Trimming stripped 3 bases from V and 11 bases from J, with 16 bases between. The CDR3 reads CASSSPDKLKQYF. The DNA of the CDR3 is TGCGCCAGCAGCTCTCCCGACAAGCTGAAGCAGTATTTT.

This chain links TRBV5-4 with TRBJ2-3, with D tentatively TRBD2 (5 bases). Germline values: CDR1 SGHNT, CDR2 YYREEE (reference sequence). V gave up 5 bases and J gave up 0 bases, with 13 bases separating them. The CDR3 has 15 residues. As DNA, the CDR3 is TGTGCCAGCAGTTCCCCCCGGACTAGCACAGATACGCAGTATTTT. This sequence encodes CASSSPRTSTDTQYF.